Included here is one TCR beta chain sequence, with context. The antigen is unknown. No DNA is given; TCRdb re-called the 5' RACE reads and lists each CDR3 protein once. The sample has about 450,000 distinct CDR3 sequences. The sample originates from a study of T cells expressing NK-cell markers. Turning to the study itself: Eight donors were sequenced, seven testing HCMV-seropositive and one testing seronegative. Study observations and caveats: A few donors likewise had their CD3+CD56-NKG2C+ fraction led by these clonotypes.

The CDR3 covers 17 residues. CDR1 and CDR2 from the germline V gene are SGHRS and YFSETQ. The specimen was blood T cells: a sorted CD56 or NKG2C T cell subset, CD4+ or CD8+ T cells, or bulk PBMC T cells (not recorded which). This TCR was recovered from a woman between 18 and 69 years old in good health. The chain links TRBV5-1 to TRBJ2-1; TCRdb returns TRBD2, unconfirmable since there is no DNA. The CDR3 here is CASSPGTLAGRYNEQFF.